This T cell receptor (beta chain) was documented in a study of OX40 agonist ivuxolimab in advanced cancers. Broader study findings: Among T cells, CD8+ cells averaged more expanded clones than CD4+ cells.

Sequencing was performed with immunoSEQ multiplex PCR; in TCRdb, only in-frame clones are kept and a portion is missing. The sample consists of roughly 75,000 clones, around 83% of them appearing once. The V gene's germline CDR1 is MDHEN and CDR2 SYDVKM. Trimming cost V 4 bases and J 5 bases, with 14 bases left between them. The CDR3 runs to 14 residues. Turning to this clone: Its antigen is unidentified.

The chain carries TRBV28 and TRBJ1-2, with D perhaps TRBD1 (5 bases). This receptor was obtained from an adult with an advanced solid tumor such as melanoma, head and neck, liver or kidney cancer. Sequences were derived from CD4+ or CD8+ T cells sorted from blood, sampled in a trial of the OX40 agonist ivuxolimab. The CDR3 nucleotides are TGTGCCAGCAGTTCAGGAGAGGGGAGGTATGGCTACACCTTC. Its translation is CASSSGEGRYGYTF.